This passage covers 15 T cell receptor beta chains from one sample sequenced in a study of blood T cell repertoires in COVID-19. The data were produced by immunoSEQ multiplex PCR, yet TCRdb's version contains in-frame clones alone and is incomplete. The repertoire holds some 490,000 clones, less than 90% seen once, with roughly 8.5% in the top ten. Sequenced: PBMCs or T cells enriched from blood (not recorded which). The receptors shown here come from a woman aged 60-70 years who had recovered from COVID-19.

The gene calls are TRBV6-6 and TRBJ2-7, with D tentatively TRBD2 (5 bases). The germline V gene encodes CDR1 MNHNY and CDR2 SVGAGI (reference sequence). V gave up 2 bases and J gave up 4 bases, with 12 bases separating them. This CDR3 is 14 amino acids long. This chain's CDR3 is CASSYGLGSYEQYV. The CDR3 bases are TGTGCCAGCAGTTACGGTCTGGGGAGTTACGAGCAGTACGTC.

This chain uses TRBV18 with TRBJ2-7; 7 bases are shared with TRBD2. J lost 5 bases, V lost 6 bases, and 4 bases had no gene match. CDR1 is KGHSH and CDR2 is LQKENI in the germline V gene. The CDR3 is made up of 12 amino acids. CDR3 DNA sequence: TGTGCCAGCTCCTTGGGGGGGGACGAGCAGTACGTC. Its translation is CASSLGGDEQYV.

The CDR3 here is CSVEDTGSTNEKLFF. CDR3 DNA: TGCAGCGTTGAAGATACGGGGTCAACTAATGAAAAACTGTTTTTT. The chain recombines TRBV29-1 with TRBJ1-4; D remains unclear. V was clipped by 0 bases and J by 0 bases, with 8 bases between them. Germline V lookup: CDR1 SQVTM, CDR2 ANQGSEA. The CDR3 spans 15 residues.

The rearrangement joins TRBV15 to TRBJ2-7; TRBD1 aligns across 9 bases. Germline CDR1 LNHNV, CDR2 YYDKDF (reference sequence). This CDR3 is 14 amino acids long. J lost 7 bases, V lost 3 bases, and 7 bases had no gene match. The CDR3 DNA reads as TGTGCCACCAGCAGGTTACAGGGGGCCGGAGAGCAGTACTTC. Its translation: CATSRLQGAGEQYF.

V is TRBV6-1 and J is TRBJ2-3, with 9 bases identical to TRBD2. This CDR3 spans 17 amino acids. V lost 2 bases and J lost 4; bases outside the gene matches: 10. CDR1 and CDR2 (germline): MNHNS, SASEGT. CDR3 DNA: TGTGCCAGCAGTGAATACGCGTCTAGCGGGGTCCCAGATACGCAGTATTTT. Its protein product is CASSEYASSGVPDTQYF.

The chain joins TRBV7-9 to TRBJ1-4; tentative D call: TRBD1 (5 bases). V dropped 5 bases and J dropped 8 bases, with 21 bases sitting between them. The CDR3 consists of 16 residues. Germline V gene data show CDR1 as SEHNR and CDR2 as FQNEAQ (reference sequence). The CDR3 DNA reads TGTGCCAGCAGCCCCTTCTGGGGGGGAAGGAAGGAAAAACTGTTTTTT. This encodes CASSPFWGGRKEKLFF. The full variable domain, with the rest looked up from reference TRBV7-9 and TRBJ1-4, is DTGVSQNPRHKITKRGQNVTFRCDPISEHNRLYWYRQTLGQGPEFLTYFQNEAQLEKSRLLSDRFSAERPKGSFSTLEIQRTEQGDSAMYLCASSPFWGGRKEKLFFGSGTQLSVL.

V is TRBV10-3 and J is TRBJ1-2, with TRBD1 matching over 8 bases. Germline values: CDR1 ENHRY, CDR2 SYGVKD. J gave up 4 bases and V 6 bases, and 7 bases lay outside the gene matches. The length of the CDR3 is 14 residues. The CDR3 loop is CAIRTATGVYGYTF. The CDR3 nucleotides read TGTGCCATCAGGACGGCGACAGGGGTCTATGGCTACACCTTC.

The CDR3 region has the DNA TGTGCCACCAGGGACACCTACACGGAAAAACTGTTTTTT. Protein sequence: CATRDTYTEKLFF. The chain has TRBV24-1 and TRBJ1-4; maybe TRBD1 (5 bases). Germline V lookup: CDR1 KGHDR, CDR2 SFDVKD. The CDR3 is 13 amino acids. V lost 7 bases, J lost 8 bases, and 13 bases lay in between.

This clone came up a few times. The V and J genes are TRBV24-1 and TRBJ2-2, with D possibly matching TRBD1 (5 bases). Germline CDR1 KGHDR, CDR2 SFDVKD. The CDR3 is made up of 13 amino acids. The V gene lost 1 base and the J gene lost 9 bases, with 8 bases spanning the gap. Here the CDR3 reads CATSDFDSRELFF. CDR3 nucleotides: TGTGCCACCAGTGATTTCGACAGCCGGGAGCTGTTTTTT.

This chain joins TRBV2 and TRBJ1-1; the D is unclear. The CDR3 is 14 residues long. Deletions cut 7 bases from V and 4 bases from J, with 16 bases between. CDR1 and CDR2 from the germline V gene are SNHLY and FYNNEI. In DNA form, the CDR3 reads TGTGCCAGCACCGAGGAGGTGATGAGCACTGAAGCTTTCTTT. Translated: CASTEEVMSTEAFF.

There are a few counts of this clone. The V gene is TRBV30, the J gene TRBJ2-5; TRBD1 matches 9 bases. CDR3 length: 13 residues. Losses at the gene ends were 1 base for V and 5 bases for J; bases not matched to a gene: 2. Germline V gene sequence: CDR1 GTSNPN, CDR2 SVGIG (reference sequence). CDR3 region: CAWSGTGEETQYF. In nucleotides, the CDR3 is TGTGCCTGGAGTGGGACAGGGGAGGAGACCCAGTACTTC.

This rearrangement joins TRBV5-5 to TRBJ2-3; a weak D match, TRBD1 (6 bases). The CDR3 length is 14 residues. Per germline, CDR1 SGHKS and CDR2 YYEKEE (reference sequence). With 7 bases removed from V and 2 bases from J, the gap between germline ends came to 14 bases. This CDR3 is CASDLLGHTDTQYF. The DNA for the CDR3 is TGTGCCAGCGATCTACTGGGACACACAGATACGCAGTATTTT.

The chain joins TRBV9 to TRBJ1-5; the D gene is possibly TRBD1 (6 bases). The CDR3 covers 13 residues. Per germline, CDR1 SGDLS and CDR2 YYNGEE. V gave up 0 bases and J gave up 7 bases, with 8 bases separating them. CDR3 region: CASSVEGQQPQHF. Written as DNA, the CDR3 is TGTGCCAGCAGCGTAGAGGGACAACAGCCCCAGCATTTT.

The chain uses TRBV5-5 and TRBJ2-7; D possibly corresponds to TRBD1 (5 bases). From germline, CDR1 is SGHKS and CDR2 YYEKEE (reference sequence). Trimming took 2 bases from V and 0 from J, leaving 6 bases between them. The CDR3 contains 13 residues. CDR3 residues: CASSFDSSYEQYV. The CDR3 DNA reads TGTGCCAGCAGCTTCGACAGCTCCTACGAGCAGTACGTC.

The chain links TRBV13 to TRBJ1-2, with D tentatively TRBD1 (5 bases). Germline loops: CDR1 PRHDT, CDR2 FYEKMQ (reference sequence). CDR3 length: 15 amino acids. Trimming removed 1 base at V and 6 bases at J, with 15 bases between. The CDR3 region has the DNA TGTGCCAGCAGCTTAGCAGGGATCCCTACACATGGCTACACCTTC. This gives the protein CASSLAGIPTHGYTF.